Sequencing of this TCR beta chain was carried out in a study of CD8+ T cells in alopecia areata. Notes on the study in general: Numerous expanded lesional clones remained in scalp and blood during tofacitinib. Normal-skin resident alphabeta T cells also appear among scalp sample sequences.

Sample treatment: oral pan-JAK inhibitor, 5-10 mg twice daily. For this clone: Its antigen is unidentified.

In each case, RNA was isolated and then reverse transcribed into cDNA as the sequencing template. The method was immunoSEQ multiplex PCR; TCRdb's version includes in-frame clones alone and lacks a portion of them. The data hold hundreds of thousands of clones, with 58% observed a single time. The length of the CDR3 is 14 residues. The trim removed 4 bases at V and 4 bases at J, leaving 2 bases unmatched. The chain links TRBV23-1 to TRBJ2-1; 9 bases map to TRBD1. TRBV23-1 is filed as an ORF, its function uncertain. The starting material was CD4+ T cells sorted from blood, obtained at week 24, from a patient treated with tofacitinib. The sequence came from a human donor with alopecia areata. In DNA form, the CDR3 reads TGCGCCAGCAGTCGAGACAGGGGGTACAATGAGCAGTTCTTC. This gives the protein CASSRDRGYNEQFF.